The present T cell receptor (beta chain) was sequenced within a study of shared clonotypes between healthy human individuals. The assay was immunoSEQ multiplex PCR, and TCRdb's table has in-frame clones only and misses some. The table lists more than 2,000,000 clones, 85% to 95% of them singletons. V shed 5 bases, J shed 7 bases, and the junction held 5 bases outside the gene matches. Germline values: CDR1 MNHEY, CDR2 SMNVEV (reference sequence). The CDR3 is made up of 13 amino acids. Remarks on this clone: The target antigen is unknown.

Study conclusions and caveats: A handful of donors held about 5% of naive CD4 clonotypes in common. It was anticipated that sequencing depth would influence how many clonotypes donors shared. Rarefaction indicated that sorted-subset sequencing remained incomplete although depth was large. All-four-donor shared clonotypes had higher generation probabilities than non-shared clonotypes did.

V and J are TRBV27 and TRBJ1-2, with TRBD1 matching over 9 bases. Sequenced: naive CD4+ T cells sorted from blood. Described subset: CD45RA+ positively selected. The TCR originated in a man aged 18-30 years in good health. The CDR3 nucleotides are TGTGCCAGCAGTCTGACGACAGGGGGTGGCTACACCTTC. It yields the protein CASSLTTGGGYTF.